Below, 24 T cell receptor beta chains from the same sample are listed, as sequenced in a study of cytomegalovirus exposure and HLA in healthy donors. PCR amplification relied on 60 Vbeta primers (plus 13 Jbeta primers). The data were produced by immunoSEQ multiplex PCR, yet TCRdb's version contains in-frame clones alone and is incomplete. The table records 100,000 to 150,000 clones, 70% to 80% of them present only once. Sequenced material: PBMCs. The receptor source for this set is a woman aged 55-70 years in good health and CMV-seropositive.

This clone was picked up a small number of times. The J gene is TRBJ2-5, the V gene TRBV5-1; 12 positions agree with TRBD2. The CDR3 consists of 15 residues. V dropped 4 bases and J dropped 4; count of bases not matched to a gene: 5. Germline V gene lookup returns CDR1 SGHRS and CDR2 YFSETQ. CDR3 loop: CASSGTTSGGETQYF. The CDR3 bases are TGCGCCAGCAGCGGAACGACTAGCGGGGGAGAGACCCAGTACTTC.

The CDR3 nucleotides read TGTGCCATCAGTGAGCAGGGGGCGCACGGAAACACCATATATTTT. Its translation is CAISEQGAHGNTIYF. This rearrangement joins TRBV10-3 to TRBJ1-3; 8 bases agree with TRBD1. Trimming at V came to 2 bases and at J to 4 bases, leaving 4 bases not matched to a gene. Germline V gene data show CDR1 as ENHRY and CDR2 as SYGVKD. The CDR3 contains 15 residues.

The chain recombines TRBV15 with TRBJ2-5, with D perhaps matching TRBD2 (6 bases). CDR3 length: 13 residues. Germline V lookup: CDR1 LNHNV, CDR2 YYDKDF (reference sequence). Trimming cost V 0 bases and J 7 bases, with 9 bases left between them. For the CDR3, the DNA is TGTGCCACCAGCAGAGAGGCCGGGGGGACCCAGTACTTC. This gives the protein CATSREAGGTQYF.

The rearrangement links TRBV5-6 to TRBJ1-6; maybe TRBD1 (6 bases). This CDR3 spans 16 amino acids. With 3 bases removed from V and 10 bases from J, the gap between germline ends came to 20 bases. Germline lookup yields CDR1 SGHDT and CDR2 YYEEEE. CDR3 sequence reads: CASSSLGGRSASPLHF. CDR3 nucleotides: TGTGCCAGCAGCTCATTGGGGGGGCGCTCTGCCTCACCCCTCCACTTT.

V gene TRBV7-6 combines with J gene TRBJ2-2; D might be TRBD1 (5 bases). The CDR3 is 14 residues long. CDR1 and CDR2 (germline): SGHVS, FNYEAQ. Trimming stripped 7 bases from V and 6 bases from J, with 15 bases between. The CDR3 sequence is CASTPVAGPGELFF. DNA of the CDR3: TGTGCCAGCACCCCGGTGGCAGGGCCCGGGGAGCTGTTTTTT.

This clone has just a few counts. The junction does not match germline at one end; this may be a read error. DNA of the CDR3: TGTGCTAGCAGCCTACGCTTCTCGGGTCAAGAGACCCAGTACTTC. Its translation: CASSLRFSGQETQYF. The V call is TRBV7-7, the J call TRBJ2-5; no clear D. The CDR3 consists of 15 residues. Per the germline V gene, CDR1 is SSHAT and CDR2 is FNYEAQ (reference sequence).

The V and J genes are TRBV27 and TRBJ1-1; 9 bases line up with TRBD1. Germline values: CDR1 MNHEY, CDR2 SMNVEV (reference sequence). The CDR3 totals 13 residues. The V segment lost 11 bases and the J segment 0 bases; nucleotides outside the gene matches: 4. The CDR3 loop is CASGQGMNTEAFF. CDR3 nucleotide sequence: TGTGCCTCCGGACAGGGGATGAACACTGAAGCTTTCTTT.

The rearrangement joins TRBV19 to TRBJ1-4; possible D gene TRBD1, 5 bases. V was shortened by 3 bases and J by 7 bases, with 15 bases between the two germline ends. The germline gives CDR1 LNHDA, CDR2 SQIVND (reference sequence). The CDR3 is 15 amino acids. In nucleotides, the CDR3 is TGTGCCAGTAGTATGGGACTCATTACAGGTGAAAAACTGTTTTTT. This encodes CASSMGLITGEKLFF.

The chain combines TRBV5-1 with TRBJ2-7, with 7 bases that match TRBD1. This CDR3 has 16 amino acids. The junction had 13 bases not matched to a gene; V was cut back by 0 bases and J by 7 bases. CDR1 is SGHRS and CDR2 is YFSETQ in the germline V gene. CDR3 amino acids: CASSLGPGTAPGEQYF. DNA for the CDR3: TGCGCCAGCAGCTTGGGCCCCGGGACAGCCCCAGGGGAGCAGTACTTC.

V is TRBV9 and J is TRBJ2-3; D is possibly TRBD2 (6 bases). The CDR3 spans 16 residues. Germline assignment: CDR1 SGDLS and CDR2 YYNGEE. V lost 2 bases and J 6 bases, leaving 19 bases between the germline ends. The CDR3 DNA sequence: TGTGCCAGCAGCGTCCTCTCCGGGACTCCCTCGGATACGCAGTATTTT. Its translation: CASSVLSGTPSDTQYF. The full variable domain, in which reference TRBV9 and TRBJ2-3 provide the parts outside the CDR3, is DSGVTQTPKHLITATGQRVTLRCSPRSGDLSVYWYQQSLDQGLQFLIQYYNGEERAKGNILERFSAQQFPDLHSELNLSSLELGDSALYFCASSVLSGTPSDTQYFGPGTRLTVL.

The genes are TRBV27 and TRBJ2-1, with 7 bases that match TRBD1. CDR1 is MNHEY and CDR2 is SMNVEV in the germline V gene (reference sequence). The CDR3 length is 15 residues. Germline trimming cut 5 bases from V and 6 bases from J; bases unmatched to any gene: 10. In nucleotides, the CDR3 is TGTGCCAGCAGTCCCCGCCCGGGACAGTTCAATGAGCAGTTCTTC. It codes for CASSPRPGQFNEQFF.

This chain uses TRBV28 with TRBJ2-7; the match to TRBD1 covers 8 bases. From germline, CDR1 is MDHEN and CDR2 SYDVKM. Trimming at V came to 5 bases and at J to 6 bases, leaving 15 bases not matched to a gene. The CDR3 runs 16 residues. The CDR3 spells CASSPLKGRGRFEQYF. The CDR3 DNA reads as TGTGCCAGCAGTCCCCTGAAGGGCAGGGGGCGCTTCGAGCAGTACTTC.

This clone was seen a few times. CDR3 DNA: TGTGCCAGCACCCAGAGACAGGCCGCCGGGGAGCTGTTTTTT. Translation gives CASTQRQAAGELFF. The chain links TRBV14 to TRBJ2-2; D perhaps matches TRBD1 (6 bases). The germline CDR1 and CDR2 sequences are SGHDN and FVKESK. There are 14 residues in the CDR3. The ends were cut back, 7 bases at V and 6 bases at J, with 15 bases in the middle.

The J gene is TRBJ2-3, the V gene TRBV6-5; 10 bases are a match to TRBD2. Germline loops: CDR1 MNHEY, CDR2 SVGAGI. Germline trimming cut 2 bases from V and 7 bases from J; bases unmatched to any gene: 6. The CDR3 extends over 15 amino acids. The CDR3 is CASSYQRGGANTQYF. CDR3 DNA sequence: TGTGCCAGCAGTTACCAGCGGGGGGGCGCGAATACGCAGTATTTT.

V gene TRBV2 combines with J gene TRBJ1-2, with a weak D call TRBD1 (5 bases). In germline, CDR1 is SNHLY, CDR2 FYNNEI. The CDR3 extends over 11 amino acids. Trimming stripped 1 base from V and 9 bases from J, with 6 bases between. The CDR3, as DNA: TGTGCCAGCAGTGAAGAGGGGAGCTACACCTTC. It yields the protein CASSEEGSYTF.

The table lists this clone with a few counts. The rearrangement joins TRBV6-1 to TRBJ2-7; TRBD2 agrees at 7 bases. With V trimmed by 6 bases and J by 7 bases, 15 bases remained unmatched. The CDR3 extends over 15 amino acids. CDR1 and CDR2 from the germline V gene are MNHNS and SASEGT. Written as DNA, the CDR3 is TGTGCCAGCAGCCCACTGGGGGGGTCTGGGACGGAGCAGTACTTC. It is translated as CASSPLGGSGTEQYF.

CDR3 loop: CASLKAGGAGYGYTF. The CDR3 bases are TGCGCCAGCCTTAAGGCAGGGGGCGCCGGCTATGGCTACACCTTC. The chain employs TRBV5-1 and TRBJ1-2; TRBD1 aligns across 8 bases. The CDR3 sequence is 15 residues long. CDR1 is SGHRS, CDR2 YFSETQ, per germline. V dropped 7 bases and J dropped 4; count of bases not matched to a gene: 12.

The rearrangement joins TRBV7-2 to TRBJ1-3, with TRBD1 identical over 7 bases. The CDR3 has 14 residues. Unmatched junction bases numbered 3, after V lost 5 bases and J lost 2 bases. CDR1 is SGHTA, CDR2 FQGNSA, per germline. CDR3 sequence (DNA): TGTGCCAGCAGCCAACAGGGGACTGGAAACACCATATATTTT. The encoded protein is CASSQQGTGNTIYF.

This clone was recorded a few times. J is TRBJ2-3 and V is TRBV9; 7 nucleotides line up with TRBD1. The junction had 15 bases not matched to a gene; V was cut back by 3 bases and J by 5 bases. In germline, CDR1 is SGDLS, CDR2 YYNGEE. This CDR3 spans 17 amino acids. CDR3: CASSDPRGGVQEDTQYF. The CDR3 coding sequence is TGTGCCAGCAGCGACCCTAGAGGGGGCGTCCAGGAAGATACGCAGTATTTT.

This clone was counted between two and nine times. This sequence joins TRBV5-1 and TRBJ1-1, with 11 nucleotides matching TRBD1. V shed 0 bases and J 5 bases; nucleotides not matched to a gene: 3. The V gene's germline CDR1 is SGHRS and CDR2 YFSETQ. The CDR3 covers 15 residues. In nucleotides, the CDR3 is TGCGCCAGCAGCTTGGCGGGGACAGGGGGTACTGAAGCTTTCTTT. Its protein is CASSLAGTGGTEAFF. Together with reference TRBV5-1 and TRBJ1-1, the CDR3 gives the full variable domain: KAGVTQTPRYLIKTRGQQVTLSCSPISGHRSVSWYQQTPGQGLQFLFEYFSETQRNKGNFPGRFSGRQFSNSRSEMNVSTLELGDSALYLCASSLAGTGGTEAFFGQGTRLTVV.

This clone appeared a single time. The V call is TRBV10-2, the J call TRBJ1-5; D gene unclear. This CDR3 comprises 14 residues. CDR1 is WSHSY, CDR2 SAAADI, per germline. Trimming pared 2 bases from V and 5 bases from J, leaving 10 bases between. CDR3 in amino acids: CASSESRRDQPQHF. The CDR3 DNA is TGCGCCAGCAGTGAGAGCCGGAGAGATCAGCCCCAGCATTTT.

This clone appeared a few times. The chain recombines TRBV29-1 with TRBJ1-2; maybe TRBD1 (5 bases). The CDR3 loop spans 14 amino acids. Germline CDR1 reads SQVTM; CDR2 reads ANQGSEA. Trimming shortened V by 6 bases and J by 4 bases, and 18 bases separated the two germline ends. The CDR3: CSVTLQVTSYGYTF. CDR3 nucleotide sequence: TGCAGCGTGACCCTACAGGTGACTTCCTATGGCTACACCTTC. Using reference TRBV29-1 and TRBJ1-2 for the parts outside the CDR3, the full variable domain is SAVISQKPSRDICQRGTSLTIQCQVDSQVTMMFWYRQQPGQSLTLIATANQGSEATYESGFVIDKFPISRPNLTFSTLTVSNMSPEDSSIYLCSVTLQVTSYGYTFGSGTRLTVV.

DNA for the CDR3: TGTGCCAGCAGGCATTCCAGGGATGTATCCAAAAACATTCAGTACTTC. It yields the protein CASRHSRDVSKNIQYF. V gene TRBV13 combines with J gene TRBJ2-4, with D possibly TRBD1 on 5 matching bases. This CDR3 contains 16 residues. Germline assignment: CDR1 PRHDT and CDR2 FYEKMQ (reference sequence). V shed 6 bases and J shed 2 bases, with 17 bases lying between them. Together with reference TRBV13 and TRBJ2-4, the CDR3 gives the full variable domain: AAGVIQSPRHLIKEKRETATLKCYPIPRHDTVYWYQQGPGQDPQFLISFYEKMQSDKGSIPDRFSAQQFSDYHSELNMSSLELGDSALYFCASRHSRDVSKNIQYFGAGTRLSVL.

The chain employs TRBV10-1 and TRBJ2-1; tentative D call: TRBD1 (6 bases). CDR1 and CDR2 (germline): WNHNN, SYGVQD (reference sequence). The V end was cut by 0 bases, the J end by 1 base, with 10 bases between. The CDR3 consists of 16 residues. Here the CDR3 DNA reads TGCGCCAGCAGTGAGTCGTTTAGGGGGTCCTACAATGAGCAGTTCTTC. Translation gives CASSESFRGSYNEQFF.